The 17 T cell receptor beta chains below all came from one sample that was sequenced in a study of blood T cells in healthy people across ages. The authors ran a second PCR of roughly 6 to 11 cycles using a sample-barcoded 5' primer and a J-beta primer mix. TCRdb re-analysed the 5' RACE reads in MiXCR, keeping a single row per CDR3 protein. This table has about 720,000 distinct CDR3 sequences, about a fifth appearing once. Input material: blood. These receptors were collected from a man aged 65-85 years in good health.

The genes are TRBV25-1 and TRBJ1-4; D is undetermined. Germline CDR1 is MGHDK and CDR2 is SYGVNS. With 5 bases removed from V and 7 bases from J, the gap between germline ends came to 20 bases. There are 16 residues in the CDR3. Written as DNA, the CDR3 is TGTGCCAGCAGTCCCCAGGACCGAGGAGAGTTTGAAAAACTGTTTTTT. Translated: CASSPQDRGEFEKLFF.

This clonotype was detected only a few times. A read error may account for a junction end that differs from germline. The gene calls are TRBV7-6 and TRBJ1-4; 7 bases are shared with TRBD1. Looked up from germline, CDR1 is SGHVS and CDR2 is FNYEAQ. The CDR3 contains 17 residues. The CDR3 loop is CTSSREGVGGTNEKLFF. The CDR3 DNA follows: TGTACCAGCAGCCGTGAGGGAGTAGGGGGCACTAATGAAAAACTGTTTTTT. Filled out from reference TRBV7-6 and TRBJ1-4, the complete variable domain reads GAGVSQSPRYKVTKRGQDVALRCDPISGHVSLYWYRQALGQGPEFLTYFNYEAQQDKSGLPNDRFSAERPEGSISTLTIQRTEQRDSAMYRCTSSREGVGGTNEKLFFGSGTQLSVL.

This clonotype was detected a few times. This rearrangement joins TRBV7-8 to TRBJ2-6; D is unclear. The germline V gene encodes CDR1 SGHVS and CDR2 FQNEAQ. The CDR3 length is 15 residues. Trimming left V 2 bases short and J 4 bases short, with 9 bases between. CDR3 loop: CASSLFGDGANVLTF. The CDR3 region has the DNA TGTGCCAGCAGCTTATTTGGTGACGGGGCCAACGTCCTGACTTTC.

This clonotype was found a few times. The CDR3 reads CASSPTDREYIQYF. DNA for the CDR3: TGTGCCAGCAGCCCAACCGACAGGGAATACATTCAGTACTTC. This sequence joins TRBV5-5 and TRBJ2-4; the match to TRBD1 covers 7 bases. V trimming: 4 bases; J trimming: 8 bases; junction bases outside the gene matches: 9. The CDR3 is made up of 14 amino acids. The germline V gene has CDR1 SGHKS and CDR2 YYEKEE (reference sequence).

This clonotype was counted between two and nine times. This chain connects TRBV25-1 to TRBJ1-1, with D possibly matching TRBD1 (6 bases). The CDR3 length is 14 residues. CDR1 and CDR2 (germline): MGHDK, SYGVNS. The ends were cut back, 2 bases at V and 10 bases at J, with 17 bases in the middle. This chain's CDR3 is CASSEEARQEVAFF. The CDR3 region has the DNA TGTGCCAGCAGTGAAGAGGCGAGACAGGAGGTAGCTTTCTTT.

This clonotype was observed a few times. V is TRBV29-1 and J is TRBJ1-2, with 7 bases that match TRBD1. The V and J ends lost 4 bases and 7 bases, in that order; junction bases with no gene match: 6. The CDR3 is 12 residues long. CDR1 is SQVTM and CDR2 is ANQGSEA in the germline V gene. Here the CDR3 DNA reads TGCAGCGTTGGGACAGGCCTAAGTGGCTACACCTTC. As protein: CSVGTGLSGYTF.

This sequence joins TRBV30 and TRBJ2-1; D is unclear. The CDR3 contains 11 residues. V gave up 5 bases and J gave up 1 base, with 3 bases separating them. Germline-derived CDR1 and CDR2 are GTSNPN and SVGIG (reference sequence). This CDR3 is CAWQSYNEQFF. DNA for the CDR3: TGTGCCTGGCAATCCTACAATGAGCAGTTCTTC.

This chain links TRBV5-1 with TRBJ1-1; 8 bases are shared with TRBD1. Germline CDR1 is SGHRS and CDR2 is YFSETQ. This CDR3 has 15 amino acids. The trim removed 4 bases at V and 1 base at J, leaving 6 bases unmatched. The CDR3 reads CASSGAGGRNTEAFF. As DNA, the CDR3 is TGCGCCAGCAGCGGCGCAGGGGGCAGGAACACTGAAGCTTTCTTT.

On this clonotype itself: Germline is not matched at one junction end, which may reflect a read error. J is TRBJ2-3 and V is TRBV11-2, with D unclear. The CDR3 contains 12 residues. In germline, CDR1 is SGHAT, CDR2 FQNNGV. The CDR3 loop is CASSLGPAHEDF. In nucleotides, the CDR3 is TGTGCCAGCAGCTTAGGACCGGCTCACGAGGATTTT. The full variable domain, with the rest looked up from reference TRBV11-2 and TRBJ2-3, is EAGVAQSPRYKIIEKRQSVAFWCNPISGHATLYWYQQILGQGPKLLIQFQNNGVVDDSQLPKDRFSAERLKGVDSTLKIQPAKLEDSAVYLCASSLGPAHEDFGPGTRLTVL.

V and J are TRBV7-2 and TRBJ2-2, with TRBD1 as a possible D gene (7 bases). In germline, CDR1 is SGHTA, CDR2 FQGNSA. The CDR3 covers 16 residues. Trimming shortened V by 0 bases and J by 2 bases, and 10 bases separated the two germline ends. The CDR3 sequence is CASSLARGANTGELFF. CDR3 nucleotides: TGTGCCAGCAGCTTAGCCAGGGGGGCTAACACCGGGGAGCTGTTTTTT.

The chain has TRBV10-3 and TRBJ1-2; 7 bases align to TRBD1. Germline V gene lookup returns CDR1 ENHRY and CDR2 SYGVKD. After removal of 4 bases from V and 8 bases from J, the junction contained 13 bases not matched to a gene. The CDR3 consists of 15 residues. CDR3 nucleotides: TGTGCCATCAGTGCGGAGACAGGGTCCGTTGGAGGCTACACCTTC. Protein product: CAISAETGSVGGYTF.

There are a few counts of this clonotype. This chain links TRBV28 with TRBJ2-3, with D possibly TRBD1 on 7 matching bases. This CDR3 has 15 residues. V was trimmed by 10 bases and J by 2 bases, leaving 19 bases between them. Germline V gives CDR1 MDHEN, CDR2 SYDVKM. This CDR3 reads CATEGDSPNTDTQYF. In nucleotides, the CDR3 is TGTGCCACGGAGGGGGACAGCCCTAACACAGATACGCAGTATTTT.

This clonotype showed up just a few times. The chain combines TRBV11-2 with TRBJ2-5, with a weak D call TRBD1 (6 bases). The J call may be in error: the DNA end matches TRBJ2-1 better. The length of the CDR3 is 12 residues. The V gene's germline CDR1 is SGHAT and CDR2 FQNNGV. CDR3 residues: CASSSTGLEQFF. DNA of the CDR3: TGTGCCAGCAGCTCGACAGGCCTTGAGCAGTTCTTC.

This clonotype came up many times. CDR3 coding DNA: TGCAGTGCTGCCCGGTTGGGGGTGGCGAATCAGCCCCAGCATTTT. It codes for CSAARLGVANQPQHF. This chain connects TRBV20-1 to TRBJ1-5, with TRBD1 as a possible D gene (5 bases). This CDR3 comprises 15 residues. V was shortened by 5 bases and J by 4 bases, with 18 bases between the two germline ends. From germline, CDR1 is DFQATT and CDR2 SNEGSKA (reference sequence).

This clonotype was seen a few times. The chain has TRBV3-1 and TRBJ2-7; 7 bases line up with TRBD1. The CDR3 length is 15 residues. From germline, CDR1 is LGHDT and CDR2 YNNKEL (reference sequence). The J segment lost 2 bases and the V segment lost 4 bases, leaving 8 bases of the junction unmatched. The CDR3 DNA follows: TGTGCCAGCAGCCTCGGGACAGTTTCAGCCTACGAGCAGTACTTC. Protein product: CASSLGTVSAYEQYF.

The CDR3 loop reads CASREPGPRGNTIYF. DNA of the CDR3: TGTGCCAGCCGAGAACCGGGACCGCGAGGAAACACCATATATTTT. The genes are TRBV12-3 or TRBV12-4 and TRBJ1-3; TRBD1 is a possible D gene (5 bases). Trimming shortened V by 8 bases and J by 4 bases, and 18 bases separated the two germline ends. The CDR3 totals 15 residues.

This clonotype turned up a few times. J is TRBJ1-2 and V is TRBV28; no clear D gene. The germline gives CDR1 MDHEN, CDR2 SYDVKM. The ends were cut back, 8 bases at V and 5 bases at J, with 6 bases in the middle. The CDR3 runs to 10 residues. The CDR3 spells CASGVYGYTF. The CDR3 nucleotides are TGTGCCAGCGGTGTTTATGGCTACACCTTC.